The present T cell receptor (beta chain) was sequenced within a study of T cells of healthy individuals (dated by TCRdb to the late 2010s). From a lookup of the germline V gene, CDR1 and CDR2 are MNHEY and SVGAGI. Reading from cysteine to phenylalanine, the CDR3 counts 16 amino acids. The retained sequence is limited to the CDR3, 48 bases, with the frame set at the first base. V is pared back by 2 bases and J by 0 bases, with 14 bases lying between the germline termini. The protocol used for the library was 5' RACE. TCRdb shows the sequencer as Illumina MiSeq. The public reads were reprocessed in TCRdb via fastp at Q25 and MiXCR, keeping in-frame beta chains. CDR3 protein sequences are deduplicated, and each keeps its most common genes and DNA. In all, the sample holds 90,000 to 100,000 distinct CDR3 sequences, and under 20% of those were seen once. Over 5% of the sample rests with the top ten. About this clonotype: Which antigen it targets is not known. No much larger clonotype is one base removed from it; base qualities were not supplied.

This clonotype was sampled from a human donor in good health. The rearrangement combines TRBV6-5 with TRBJ2-7, with no D gene named confidently. The DNA reads as follows: TGTGCCAGCAGTTACGCCTTCGAGAGGAGCTCCTACGAGCAGTACTTC. Translation gives CASSYAFERSSYEQYF.